The next 20 T cell receptor beta chains were all read from a single sample in a study of vaccination effects on CD4 cells after COVID-19. Their specific antigens are unknown. Pools of viral peptides were used by the ViraFEST assay to expand antigen-specific CD4+ T cells ahead of sequencing. Isolation of CD4+ T cells took place after ten to eleven days of culture. PCR-confirmed SARS-CoV-2 infection occurred in the person between March and December 2020. Data came from immunoSEQ multiplex PCR; TCRdb stores just in-frame clones and leaves some out. In the table there are nearly 45,000 clones, around 72% of which are singletons. Material: CD4+ T cells from PBMCs cultured with a peptide pool, obtained before COVID-19 vaccination. All receptors derive from a human donor who had a prior SARS-CoV-2 infection.

This clone turned up a few times. J is TRBJ1-6 and V is TRBV19; no definite D call. Germline values: CDR1 LNHDA, CDR2 SQIVND (reference sequence). V lost 4 bases and J lost 10, with 11 bases in between. The CDR3 is 13 residues long. The CDR3 here is CASSSIHFSPLHF. DNA of the CDR3: TGTGCCAGTAGTAGTATCCATTTCTCACCCCTCCACTTT.

The genes are TRBV4-3 and TRBJ2-3; the D is unclear. Germline CDR1 is LGHNA and CDR2 is YSLEER. This CDR3 spans 14 amino acids. With 1 base removed from V and 6 bases from J, the gap between germline ends came to 11 bases. The CDR3 loop is CASSQGNRKDTQYF. The CDR3 DNA is TGCGCCAGCAGCCAAGGTAACCGCAAGGATACGCAGTATTTT.

This rearrangement joins TRBV7-9 to TRBJ1-4; TRBD1 might be the D (5 bases). There are 13 residues in the CDR3. The V end lost 3 bases, the J end lost 8 bases, and 10 bases lay between the germline ends. Germline CDR1 reads SEHNR; CDR2 reads FQNEAQ (reference sequence). As DNA, the CDR3 is TGTGCCAGCAGCTTGGGGGTAGGGGAAAAACTGTTTTTT. Its translation is CASSLGVGEKLFF. The complete variable domain, with remaining parts taken from reference TRBV7-9 and TRBJ1-4, reads DTGVSQNPRHKITKRGQNVTFRCDPISEHNRLYWYRQTLGQGPEFLTYFQNEAQLEKSRLLSDRFSAERPKGSFSTLEIQRTEQGDSAMYLCASSLGVGEKLFFGSGTQLSVL.

V and J are TRBV11-1 and TRBJ1-4; 8 nucleotides match TRBD1. This CDR3 is 13 amino acids long. From germline, CDR1 is SGHAT and CDR2 FQDESV (reference sequence). J gave up 10 bases and V 5 bases, and 6 bases lay outside the gene matches. The CDR3 region is CASSQGAGRKLFF. CDR3 DNA: TGTGCCAGCAGCCAGGGGGCAGGGAGAAAACTGTTTTTT.

This CDR3 is CAGQAGGPPNIQYF. As DNA, the CDR3 is TGTGCCGGACAAGCGGGAGGGCCGCCAAACATTCAGTACTTC. This chain connects TRBV30 to TRBJ2-4, with 10 bases aligning to TRBD2. The ends lost 8 bases at V and 6 bases at J; junction bases unmatched: 10. The CDR3 spans 14 residues. Germline CDR1 is GTSNPN and CDR2 is SVGIG (reference sequence).

The chain is built from TRBV7-3 and TRBJ1-1, with D unresolved. Germline CDR1 SGHTA, CDR2 FQGTGA. The CDR3 extends over 14 amino acids. V dropped 1 base and J dropped 1 base, with 7 bases sitting between them. As DNA, the CDR3 is TGTGCCAGCAGCTTAATGCCCTCGAACACTGAAGCTTTCTTT. Translating gives CASSLMPSNTEAFF.

In this sample, this clone turned up a few times. DNA of the CDR3: TGTGCCAGCAGTGAGCGGGGCGAGCAGTACTTC. Its protein product is CASSERGEQYF. V gene TRBV2 combines with J gene TRBJ2-7; possibly TRBD2 for D (6 bases). The V end was cut by 3 bases, the J end by 6 bases, with 6 bases between. The CDR3 covers 11 residues. Germline CDR1 and CDR2: SNHLY and FYNNEI.

This chain joins TRBV7-2 and TRBJ2-5, with D possibly being TRBD2 (5 bases). The CDR3 sequence is 14 residues long. V lost 5 bases and J 2 bases, leaving 12 bases between the germline ends. Per germline, CDR1 SGHTA and CDR2 FQGNSA. The CDR3 loop is CASSIGLSQETQYF. CDR3 sequence (DNA): TGTGCCAGCAGCATCGGACTCTCTCAAGAGACCCAGTACTTC.

The chain combines TRBV3-1 (or the pseudogene TRBV3-2) with TRBJ2-7; TRBD2 matches at 8 bases. CDR3 size: 14 residues. Germline V CDR1 and CDR2: LGHDT, YNNKEL (reference sequence). Trimming took 4 bases from V and 6 from J; bases not matched to a gene: 8. The CDR3: CASSLPGLVPEQYF. CDR3 sequence (DNA): TGTGCCAGCAGCCTACCGGGACTAGTACCCGAGCAGTACTTC.

This sequence joins TRBV12-3 or TRBV12-4 and TRBJ2-3; no clear D gene. This CDR3 has 11 residues. V gave up 2 bases and J gave up 6 bases, with 3 bases separating them. CDR3 in DNA: TGTGCCAGCAGTTTAAAGGATACGCAGTATTTT. This translates into CASSLKDTQYF.

The chain has TRBV11-1 and TRBJ2-7; D possibly uses TRBD1 or TRBD2 (5 bases each). V was pared by 0 bases and J by 3 bases, with 15 bases between. The CDR3 length is 16 residues. Per the germline V gene, CDR1 is SGHAT and CDR2 is FQDESV (reference sequence). The CDR3 reads CASSLAMGDLNYEQYF. For the CDR3, the DNA is TGTGCCAGCAGCTTAGCGATGGGGGACCTGAACTACGAGCAGTACTTC.

The chain is built from TRBV5-6 and TRBJ2-6; 11 bases are a match to TRBD1. The trim removed 2 bases at V and 2 bases at J, leaving 3 bases unmatched. There are 17 residues in the CDR3. The germline CDR1 and CDR2 sequences are SGHDT and YYEEEE. The CDR3, as DNA: TGTGCCAGCAGCTTAAGGACAGGGGGCGCTGGGGCCAACGTCCTGACTTTC. As protein: CASSLRTGGAGANVLTF. The entire variable domain, with the rest obtained from reference TRBV5-6 and TRBJ2-6, is as follows: DAGVTQSPTHLIKTRGQQVTLRCSPKSGHDTVSWYQQALGQGPQFIFQYYEEEERQRGNFPDRFSGHQFPNYSSELNVNALLLGDSALYLCASSLRTGGAGANVLTFGAGSRLTVL.

V gene TRBV5-1 combines with J gene TRBJ1-2; D is uncertain. Per germline, CDR1 SGHRS and CDR2 YFSETQ. This CDR3 contains 14 residues. Trimming pared 0 bases from V and 1 base from J, leaving 7 bases between. The CDR3, as DNA: TGCGCCAGCAGCTTGGGTTCAAATAACTATGGCTACACCTTC. Its translation: CASSLGSNNYGYTF.

The CDR3 DNA follows: TGCGCCAGCAGCCAAGACGAGACAGCCTCCTACGAGCAGTACTTC. Protein: CASSQDETASYEQYF. This sequence joins TRBV4-1 and TRBJ2-7; D perhaps matches TRBD1 (5 bases). CDR3 length: 15 residues. Germline V gene sequence: CDR1 MGHRA, CDR2 YSYEKL. Trimming removed 0 bases at V and 0 bases at J, with 9 bases between.

The gene calls are TRBV5-3 and TRBJ2-3, with 9 bases identical to TRBD2. TRBV5-3 is assigned to the ORF class and has an uncertain function. Trimming took 5 bases from V and 2 from J; bases not matched to a gene: 12. There are 17 residues in the CDR3. DNA for the CDR3: TGTGCCAGAAGACAATCCCGACTAGCGGAGTTCACAGATACGCAGTATTTT. It translates to CARRQSRLAEFTDTQYF.

This chain joins TRBV30 and TRBJ2-5; 11 bases map to TRBD2. V dropped 0 bases and J dropped 5; count of bases not matched to a gene: 2. Looked up from germline, CDR1 is GTSNPN and CDR2 is SVGIG (reference sequence). CDR3 size: 14 residues. DNA for the CDR3: TGTGCCTGGAGTGTAGTAGCGGGAGGGGAGACCCAGTACTTC. This sequence encodes CAWSVVAGGETQYF.

The chain uses TRBV5-1 and TRBJ2-7; D possibly corresponds to TRBD2 (5 bases). Trimming pared 4 bases from V and 6 bases from J, leaving 17 bases between. CDR1 is SGHRS, CDR2 YFSETQ, per germline. The CDR3 is 14 residues long. CDR3 nucleotide sequence: TGCGCCAGCAGCCCGGAGGACGCCTGGAGCGAGCAGTACTTC. This sequence encodes CASSPEDAWSEQYF.

The chain joins TRBV7-9 to TRBJ1-2; D is possibly TRBD1 (5 bases). Trimming removed 2 bases from V and 8 bases from J, with 15 bases in between. This CDR3 contains 14 residues. Germline CDR1 reads SEHNR; CDR2 reads FQNEAQ (reference sequence). In DNA, the CDR3 is TGTGCCAGCAGCTTAATTTCAGGGACTGGGGGCTACACCTTC. This translates into CASSLISGTGGYTF.

The V call is TRBV11-3, the J call TRBJ1-1; 7 nucleotides line up with TRBD1. After removal of 5 bases from V and 6 bases from J, the junction contained 9 bases not matched to a gene. Germline CDR1 SGHNT, CDR2 YENEEA. The CDR3 length is 14 residues. This CDR3 is CASSPTGRVAEAFF. CDR3 coding DNA: TGTGCCAGCAGCCCGACAGGGAGGGTCGCTGAAGCTTTCTTT.

The chain links TRBV10-3 to TRBJ1-5; D not resolved. Germline V gene lookup returns CDR1 ENHRY and CDR2 SYGVKD. This CDR3 is built from 13 residues. V was pared by 4 bases and J by 4 bases, with 8 bases between. The CDR3 DNA is TGTGCCATCAGTGGGGATTTGAATCAGCCCCAGCATTTT. Protein: CAISGDLNQPQHF.